The next 3 T cell receptor beta chains were all read from a single sample in a study of a mutant IDH1 vaccine in newly diagnosed glioma. Method: immunoSEQ multiplex PCR; TCRdb's copy keeps in-frame clones and lacks some. The sample includes about 54,000 clones, roughly 80% seen only once; the top ten take roughly 18%. Time point denoted: baseline, week 1 (first vaccination visit). Noted treatment: pre-vaccination baseline after standard-of-care therapy. The source was PBMCs, collected from a glioma patient treated with radiotherapy, temozolomide or both. These receptor sequences come from a man aged 18 to 30 with glioma.

The chain has TRBV30 and TRBJ2-2, with 8 bases aligning to TRBD1. With V trimmed by 2 bases and J by 7 bases, 12 bases remained unmatched. The germline CDR1 and CDR2 sequences are GTSNPN and SVGIG (reference sequence). The CDR3 extends over 16 amino acids. In DNA, the CDR3 is TGTGCCTGGAGTAGGAGAGGCAGGGGGCTTGACGGGGAGCTGTTTTTT. This codes for CAWSRRGRGLDGELFF.

The V gene is TRBV6-5, the J gene TRBJ1-5; possibly TRBD1 for D (5 bases). V shed 5 bases and J shed 9 bases, with 17 bases lying between them. The CDR3 sequence is 14 residues long. CDR1 and CDR2 from the germline V gene are MNHEY and SVGAGI. CDR3 bases: TGTGCCAGCAGTCTTAGCGGGGGTTCACGGCCCCAGCATTTT. Translated, it gives CASSLSGGSRPQHF.

The chain uses TRBV7-2 and TRBJ1-1; D is perhaps TRBD1 (5 bases). The length of the CDR3 is 14 residues. Trimming shortened V by 5 bases and J by 1 base, and 11 bases separated the two germline ends. Germline loops: CDR1 SGHTA, CDR2 FQGNSA. CDR3 in amino acids: CASSLGLKNTEAFF. CDR3 sequence (DNA): TGTGCCAGCAGCCTGGGACTGAAGAACACTGAAGCTTTCTTT.